Below, 28 T cell receptor beta chains from the same sample are listed, as sequenced in a study of long-term antiretroviral therapy in people with HIV. Version v3.0 of the immunoSEQ assay ran at survey level. Only in-frame clones appear in the TCRdb table, and some are missing; sequencing was by immunoSEQ multiplex PCR. The table records about 22,000 clones, 86% of them present only once. The sequences come from unsorted PBMCs, collected 1.8 years before starting antiretroviral therapy. These receptors were taken from a woman in her 30s with HIV.

The chain is built from TRBV6-1 and TRBJ1-1; D might be TRBD1 (5 bases). The CDR3 has 15 residues. Germline lookup yields CDR1 MNHNS and CDR2 SASEGT. The V end was cut by 2 bases, the J end by 7 bases, with 17 bases between. The CDR3, as DNA: TGTGCCAGCAGTGAAAGGGTCCAGGGATGGGGTGAAGCTTTCTTT. Translated: CASSERVQGWGEAFF.

This clone was recorded once. J is TRBJ2-1 and V is TRBV7-2; weak D call: TRBD2 (5 bases). The CDR3 runs to 15 residues. Trimming pared 5 bases from V and 6 bases from J, leaving 17 bases between. The V gene's germline CDR1 is SGHTA and CDR2 FQGNSA. The CDR3 protein is CASSLSGKSTNEQFF. The CDR3 nucleotides read TGTGCCAGCAGCCTTTCCGGGAAATCCACCAATGAGCAGTTCTTC.

Only one count was recorded for this clone. The J gene is TRBJ2-2, the V gene TRBV18, with 11 positions matching TRBD1. Germline V gene sequence: CDR1 KGHSH, CDR2 LQKENI. With 3 bases clipped from V and 5 bases from J, the junction kept 2 bases outside the gene matches. The CDR3 sequence is 15 residues long. The CDR3 protein is CASSPGQGETGELFF. The DNA of the CDR3 is TGTGCCAGCTCACCGGGACAGGGGGAAACCGGGGAGCTGTTTTTT.

The chain uses TRBV19 and TRBJ1-1, with D hard to call. Germline CDR1 reads LNHDA; CDR2 reads SQIVND (reference sequence). The CDR3 loop spans 15 amino acids. Trimming left V 7 bases short and J 0 bases short, with 15 bases between. CDR3 in DNA: TGTGCCAGTATCAATAACGCACATATGAACACTGAAGCTTTCTTT. This gives the protein CASINNAHMNTEAFF.

The rearrangement joins TRBV30 to TRBJ1-3; 7 positions agree with TRBD1. V trimming: 2 bases; J trimming: 2 bases; junction bases outside the gene matches: 9. The CDR3 has 16 residues. Germline assignment: CDR1 GTSNPN and CDR2 SVGIG (reference sequence). The CDR3 protein is CAWSLGGGFAGNTIYF. CDR3 nucleotides: TGTGCCTGGAGTTTAGGAGGGGGCTTTGCTGGAAACACCATATATTTT.

About this clone itself: Compared with germline, one end of the junction differs, possibly owing to a read error. The chain uses TRBV6-6 and TRBJ1-6; no clear D gene. CDR3 length: 13 residues. Germline V gene sequence: CDR1 MNHNY, CDR2 SVGAGI (reference sequence). CDR3 bases: TGTGCCGGCAGGACTGCCGAGCGTTCACCCCTCCACTTT. Amino acid sequence: CAGRTAERSPLHF.

The chain combines TRBV6-5 with TRBJ1-3; D is unclear. The germline V gene has CDR1 MNHEY and CDR2 SVGAGI. CDR3 size: 15 residues. Trimming removed 7 bases from V and 0 bases from J, with 13 bases in between. The CDR3: CASKSAQSSGNTIYF. In nucleotides, the CDR3 is TGTGCCAGCAAATCAGCGCAATCCTCTGGAAACACCATATATTTT.

V usage is TRBV5-1 and J usage is TRBJ1-2; possibly TRBD1 for D (6 bases). The CDR3 loop spans 13 amino acids. V gave up 0 bases and J gave up 8 bases, with 11 bases separating them. CDR1 is SGHRS and CDR2 is YFSETQ in the germline V gene. The CDR3 coding sequence is TGCGCCAGCAGCTTGGCGGGGGCTGACGGCTACACCTTC. Residues: CASSLAGADGYTF.

This chain joins TRBV6-1 and TRBJ1-5; maybe TRBD1 (5 bases). The germline CDR1 and CDR2 sequences are MNHNS and SASEGT. There are 15 residues in the CDR3. V lost 2 bases to trimming and J lost 2 bases, with 10 bases between them. The CDR3: CASSEQGLGNQPQHF. In nucleotides, the CDR3 is TGTGCCAGCAGTGAACAGGGTCTGGGCAATCAGCCCCAGCATTTT.

This chain connects TRBV5-4 to TRBJ1-2; TRBD1 matches at 8 bases. J was trimmed by 4 bases and V by 4 bases; bases with no gene match: 3. Germline CDR1 SGHNT, CDR2 YYREEE (reference sequence). The CDR3 covers 13 residues. CDR3 amino acids: CASSRGQGYGYTF. The CDR3 DNA sequence: TGTGCCAGCAGCCGAGGACAGGGCTATGGCTACACCTTC.

This sequence joins TRBV9 and TRBJ1-1; 10 bases line up with TRBD1. CDR1 is SGDLS and CDR2 is YYNGEE in the germline V gene. The J segment lost 4 bases and the V segment lost 4 bases, leaving 7 bases of the junction unmatched. There are 15 residues in the CDR3. DNA for the CDR3: TGTGCCAGCAGCCTCGAGGGACAGGGGATCACTGAAGCTTTCTTT. It codes for CASSLEGQGITEAFF. The full variable domain, its missing parts supplied by reference TRBV9 and TRBJ1-1, is DSGVTQTPKHLITATGQRVTLRCSPRSGDLSVYWYQQSLDQGLQFLIQYYNGEERAKGNILERFSAQQFPDLHSELNLSSLELGDSALYFCASSLEGQGITEAFFGQGTRLTVV.

This clone was found once. The rearrangement links TRBV11-1 to TRBJ2-1, with TRBD1 matching 8 bases. Trimming took 2 bases from V and 7 from J; bases not matched to a gene: 7. The CDR3 sequence is 15 residues long. Germline values: CDR1 SGHAT, CDR2 FQDESV (reference sequence). CDR3 DNA: TGTGCCAGCAGCTTATACACAGGGGGACGTAATGAGCAGTTCTTC. Translated, it gives CASSLYTGGRNEQFF.

V gene TRBV21-1 combines with J gene TRBJ2-7. TRBV21-1 represents a pseudogene. CDR3 size: 23 residues. The CDR3 protein is CASSRRGGPTPTSSTSGQLQVYV. The CDR3 nucleotides read TGTGCCAGCAGCAGACGAGGAGGTCCAACTCCTACGAGCAGTACCTCAGGGCAACTGCAGGTATACGTC.

This chain connects TRBV6-1 to TRBJ1-2, with a tentative D call TRBD1 (5 bases). Trimming left V 7 bases short and J 2 bases short, with 11 bases between. CDR3 length equals 13 residues. CDR1 and CDR2 (germline): MNHNS, SASEGT. The CDR3 here is CASTDSYNYGYTF. Written as DNA, the CDR3 is TGTGCCAGCACAGACAGTTACAACTATGGCTACACCTTC.

The rearrangement links TRBV30 to TRBJ2-5; D possibly uses TRBD1 or TRBD2 (6 bases each). This CDR3 has 14 amino acids. Deletions cut 2 bases from V and 1 base from J, with 11 bases between. Germline-derived CDR1 and CDR2 are GTSNPN and SVGIG (reference sequence). Here the CDR3 reads CAWSPGALQETQYF. The CDR3 coding sequence is TGTGCCTGGAGTCCGGGGGCACTCCAAGAGACCCAGTACTTC.

This clone was detected once. The same CDR3 is also encoded by other DNA sequences in this sample. The chain couples TRBV5-1 to TRBJ1-5, with D maybe TRBD1 (5 bases). Deletions cut 2 bases from V and 6 bases from J, with 12 bases between. The germline V gene encodes CDR1 SGHRS and CDR2 YFSETQ. This CDR3 is 14 amino acids long. The CDR3 protein is CASSFGGDGQPQHF. DNA for the CDR3: TGCGCCAGCAGCTTTGGGGGGGACGGTCAGCCCCAGCATTTT.

This rearrangement joins TRBV4-1 to TRBJ1-1; 9 bases fit TRBD1. V lost 4 bases, J lost 1 base, and 10 bases stayed unmatched. The CDR3 spans 17 residues. CDR1 is MGHRA, CDR2 YSYEKL, per germline. The CDR3 loop is CASSPETADRGNTEAFF. The CDR3 nucleotides read TGCGCCAGCAGCCCTGAAACCGCGGACAGGGGGAACACTGAAGCTTTCTTT.

The chain joins TRBV7-8 to TRBJ1-6; 7 bases map to TRBD1. This CDR3 is 17 amino acids long. J was trimmed by 0 bases and V by 4 bases; bases with no gene match: 6. The germline CDR1 and CDR2 sequences are SGHVS and FQNEAQ. CDR3 DNA: TGTGCCAGCAGCTCCCGAGGGGGCGCCTCCTATAATTCACCCCTCCACTTT. Its protein product is CASSSRGGASYNSPLHF.

The rearrangement uses TRBV4-2 and TRBJ1-2; TRBD1 is a possible D gene (5 bases). Between the trimmed V and J ends, which lost 0 bases and 4 bases, there was a span of 12 bases. The CDR3 loop spans 15 amino acids. Per the germline V gene, CDR1 is LGHNA and CDR2 is YNFKEQ. The CDR3 nucleotides read TGTGCCAGCAGCCAAGATAATGGGGGAAGCTATGGCTACACCTTC. Translation gives CASSQDNGGSYGYTF.

The chain joins TRBV5-1 to TRBJ1-1; D gene unclear. The length of the CDR3 is 14 residues. The germline V and J ends were trimmed by 1 base and 2 bases, with 9 bases remaining between them. From germline, CDR1 is SGHRS and CDR2 YFSETQ. The CDR3 nucleotides are TGCGCCAGCAGCTTGCTTTTAGGTAACACTGAAGCTTTCTTT. Protein sequence: CASSLLLGNTEAFF.

This clone was picked up a small number of times. V usage is TRBV23-1 and J usage is TRBJ2-7; TRBD1 matches at 7 bases. TRBV23-1 belongs to the ORF category, with a function that is uncertain. This CDR3 region has 13 residues. V was pared by 4 bases and J by 5 bases, with 5 bases of the junction left unmatched. CDR3 DNA sequence: TGCGCCAGCAGTCCCACTACAGGGGACGAGCAGTACTTC. It yields the protein CASSPTTGDEQYF.

The CDR3 nucleotides are TGCAGCGTTGCCCTCGGGACAGCCTTAGCCAAAAACATTCAGTACTTC. It is translated as CSVALGTALAKNIQYF. V usage is TRBV29-1 and J usage is TRBJ2-4; 7 nucleotides agree with TRBD1. This CDR3 comprises 16 residues. In germline, CDR1 is SQVTM, CDR2 ANQGSEA. V was pared by 4 bases and J by 0 bases, with 9 bases of the junction left unmatched.

The genes are TRBV19 and TRBJ2-3; D is possibly TRBD2 (7 bases). V lost 7 bases and J 1 base, leaving 18 bases between the germline ends. Germline loops: CDR1 LNHDA, CDR2 SQIVND (reference sequence). The CDR3 is 16 amino acids. The DNA of the CDR3 is TGTGCCAGTAAACGGGCGGGGGCCCTAGGCACAGATACGCAGTATTTT. It codes for CASKRAGALGTDTQYF.

The chain uses TRBV5-1 and TRBJ2-7, with 8 bases aligning to TRBD1. There are 17 residues in the CDR3. In germline, CDR1 is SGHRS, CDR2 YFSETQ. The trim removed 0 bases at V and 4 bases at J, leaving 12 bases unmatched. The CDR3 coding sequence is TGCGCCAGCAGCTTGGGGGGGGCAGGGGGCTCTTCTTACGAGCAGTACGTC. Amino acid sequence: CASSLGGAGGSSYEQYV.

This clone has just one count. The CDR3 reads CAWSLGQYRREQYF. As DNA, the CDR3 is TGTGCCTGGAGCCTTGGACAGTATCGCCGCGAGCAGTACTTC. The chain has TRBV30 and TRBJ2-7, with D perhaps TRBD1 (6 bases). V lost 3 bases, J lost 6 bases, and 18 bases lay in between. CDR1 is GTSNPN, CDR2 SVGIG, per germline (reference sequence). The CDR3 is made up of 14 amino acids.

The chain recombines TRBV5-6 with TRBJ2-1; maybe TRBD2 (5 bases). Trimming removed 7 bases from V and 6 bases from J, with 5 bases in between. Germline V gene data show CDR1 as SGHDT and CDR2 as YYEEEE. The CDR3 extends over 10 amino acids. The DNA for the CDR3 is TGTGCCAGCGGACTCAATGAGCAGTTCTTC. It codes for CASGLNEQFF.

This chain joins TRBV28 and TRBJ2-3; 7 bases match TRBD2. Unmatched junction bases numbered 9, after V lost 5 bases and J lost 1 base. Germline CDR1 MDHEN, CDR2 SYDVKM. The CDR3 length is 16 residues. The CDR3 here is CASSTPGGEGTDTQYF. As DNA, the CDR3 is TGTGCCAGCAGTACCCCGGGGGGTGAGGGCACAGATACGCAGTATTTT.

The gene calls are TRBV5-6 and TRBJ1-4, with D uncertain. Germline V gene lookup returns CDR1 SGHDT and CDR2 YYEEEE. V dropped 0 bases and J dropped 3 bases, with 15 bases sitting between them. The CDR3 consists of 17 residues. CDR3 in amino acids: CASSLASGLGSNEKLFF. CDR3 in DNA: TGTGCCAGCAGCTTGGCGTCAGGTTTAGGGTCTAATGAAAAACTGTTTTTT.